Below, one TCR beta chain is given with its context. The data are from a study of T cells expressing NK-cell markers. Study information: Sorted CD3+CD56-NKG2C+, CD3+CD56+NKG2C+ and CD3+CD56+NKG2C- T cells supplied the TCR beta repertoires.

The CDR3 contains 16 residues. Germline CDR1 and CDR2: MNHNY and SVGAGI (reference sequence). 5'RACE template switching with UMIs produced the TCR beta cDNA. TCRdb re-called the 5' RACE reads and shows each CDR3 protein once, DNA omitted. The sample holds 400,000 or so distinct CDR3 sequences. This sequence was found in a woman aged 45-60 years in good health. Sequencing was done on a sample of blood T cells: a sorted CD56 or NKG2C T cell subset, CD4+ or CD8+ T cells, or bulk PBMC T cells (not recorded which). This chain links TRBV6-6 with TRBJ2-5; TCRdb's D gene call, TRBD1, goes unchecked for lack of DNA. Here the CDR3 reads CASSHGQGVTGETQYF.